Listed below are T cell receptor beta chains from one sample, sequenced in a study of T cell responses to AZD1222 COVID-19 vaccine. The assay was immunoSEQ multiplex PCR, and TCRdb's table has in-frame clones only and misses some. Of roughly 150,000 clones listed, over 80% are singletons. Sequencing used peripheral blood, obtained on day 0 of AZD1222 vaccination. These receptors all stem from an adult in good health. Both conserved end residues are part of each CDR3. Fields, in order: CDR3 protein, V gene, J gene.

CDR3aa: CASSLGQSQANHGYTF
v_gene: TRBV28
j_gene: TRBJ1-2

CDR3aa: CASSPEGFGGYTF
v_gene: TRBV5-5
j_gene: TRBJ1-2

CDR3aa: CSVSQGGADTQYF
v_gene: TRBV29-1
j_gene: TRBJ2-3

CDR3aa: CASSLDNSNQPQHF
v_gene: TRBV28
j_gene: TRBJ1-5

CDR3aa: CASSYSSNQPQHF
v_gene: TRBV27
j_gene: TRBJ1-5

CDR3aa: CASSLEGGNQPQHF
v_gene: TRBV7-2
j_gene: TRBJ1-5

CDR3aa: CSVAPPKGAENTIYF
v_gene: TRBV29-1
j_gene: TRBJ1-3

CDR3aa: CASSFDRVQETQYF
v_gene: TRBV11-2
j_gene: TRBJ2-5

CDR3aa: CATRDRDRGHTGELFF
v_gene: TRBV24-1
j_gene: TRBJ2-2

CDR3aa: CASSLGSPSNYGYTF
v_gene: TRBV5-4
j_gene: TRBJ1-2

CDR3aa: CASSGEGVNYGYTF
v_gene: TRBV7-9
j_gene: TRBJ1-2

CDR3aa: CASSPRDRGTDTQYF
v_gene: TRBV5-1
j_gene: TRBJ2-3

CDR3aa: CASSMGPPTSTDTQYF
v_gene: TRBV9
j_gene: TRBJ2-3

CDR3aa: CASMAIMDSSYEQYF
v_gene: TRBV5-4
j_gene: TRBJ2-7

CDR3aa: CASSIDLGSYEQYF
v_gene: TRBV19
j_gene: TRBJ2-7

CDR3aa: CASSLSGYNEQFF
v_gene: TRBV12-3/TRBV12-4
j_gene: TRBJ2-1

CDR3aa: CASSVTGLSGNTIYF
v_gene: TRBV9
j_gene: TRBJ1-3

CDR3aa: CASSDPTDTQYF
v_gene: TRBV28
j_gene: TRBJ2-3

CDR3aa: CASSHELAGGAGHEQFF
v_gene: TRBV3-1/TRBV3-2
j_gene: TRBJ2-1

CDR3aa: CASSFMADEQYF
v_gene: TRBV28
j_gene: TRBJ2-7

CDR3aa: CASSPGDRGYEKLFF
v_gene: TRBV10-2
j_gene: TRBJ1-4

CDR3aa: CATSSTGNLYEQYF
v_gene: TRBV15
j_gene: TRBJ2-7

CDR3aa: CASSSWPETGTF
v_gene: TRBV28
j_gene: TRBJ1-1

CDR3aa: CASSSRTGAANQPQHF
v_gene: TRBV19
j_gene: TRBJ1-5

CDR3aa: CASRGMGAKNIQYF
v_gene: TRBV2
j_gene: TRBJ2-4

CDR3aa: CASSVNPGKEETQYF
v_gene: TRBV9
j_gene: TRBJ2-5

CDR3aa: CSVQEGSGQPQHF
v_gene: TRBV29-1
j_gene: TRBJ1-5

CDR3aa: CASSLQGAQGQPQHF
v_gene: TRBV2
j_gene: TRBJ1-5

CDR3aa: CASSHRDEQFF
v_gene: TRBV27
j_gene: TRBJ2-1

CDR3aa: CASSPLHRGPNTEAFF
v_gene: TRBV18
j_gene: TRBJ1-1

CDR3aa: CASSHKATGTGLYNEQFF
v_gene: TRBV4-1
j_gene: TRBJ2-1

CDR3aa: CASSVESENSPLHF
v_gene: TRBV9
j_gene: TRBJ1-6

CDR3aa: CASRPGQGIEQYF
v_gene: TRBV28
j_gene: TRBJ2-7

CDR3aa: CASSDVGWAGYSGNTIYF
v_gene: TRBV7-6
j_gene: TRBJ1-3

CDR3aa: CASSLLRDRNNSPLHF
v_gene: TRBV7-8
j_gene: TRBJ1-6

CDR3aa: CASSQTNTGELFF
v_gene: TRBV3-1/TRBV3-2
j_gene: TRBJ2-2

CDR3aa: CASSQRSTYEKLFF
v_gene: TRBV3-1/TRBV3-2
j_gene: TRBJ1-4

CDR3aa: CASSRIAYEQYF
v_gene: TRBV14
j_gene: TRBJ2-7

CDR3aa: CASSQVPGQGYEQYF
v_gene: TRBV3-1/TRBV3-2
j_gene: TRBJ2-7

CDR3aa: CASSEYRQGYYGYTF
v_gene: TRBV2
j_gene: TRBJ1-2

CDR3aa: CASRRGLANYGYTF
v_gene: TRBV2
j_gene: TRBJ1-2

CDR3aa: CASSLKRSSYEQYF
v_gene: TRBV27
j_gene: TRBJ2-7

CDR3aa: CAWRGGTGADTQYF
v_gene: TRBV30
j_gene: TRBJ2-3

CDR3aa: CSVEEGRRVNTEAFF
v_gene: TRBV29-1
j_gene: TRBJ1-1

CDR3aa: CASSSGGQGRHGYTF
v_gene: TRBV5-1
j_gene: TRBJ1-2

CDR3aa: CASDIRADWGYTF
v_gene: TRBV6-6
j_gene: TRBJ1-2

CDR3aa: CASSQGGLRFPEQYF
v_gene: TRBV14
j_gene: TRBJ2-7